The 22 T cell receptor beta chains presented below share a single source sample, sequenced in a study of human T cells and chemical hapten exposure. Time point: pre-sensitization, week 0. The treatment is: therapeutic diphenylcyclopropenone sensitization with weekly scalp DPC. TCRdb re-called the RACE reads through MiXCR, storing one row per CDR3 protein. This sample has roughly 380,000 distinct CDR3 sequences; around 5.5% occur once, and the top ten carry just over 2.5%. Sample: whole blood, taken in connection with sensitization to the hapten diphenylcyclopropenone (DPC). The receptors originated from a woman between 45 and 65 years old with alopecia areata. Some clones in this sample may be carry-over from other donors' samples.

This clonotype was detected many times. The chain recombines TRBV11-2 with TRBJ2-1; TRBD2 is a possible D gene (6 bases). The CDR3 runs 14 residues. Trimming cost V 2 bases and J 4 bases, with 9 bases left between them. Germline values: CDR1 SGHAT, CDR2 FQNNGV. The CDR3 loop reads CASSLLAEYNEQFF. CDR3 sequence (DNA): TGTGCCAGCAGCTTATTAGCGGAGTACAATGAGCAGTTCTTC.

The table lists this clonotype with a few counts. The rearrangement joins TRBV18 to TRBJ2-7, with 11 bases identical to TRBD1. The CDR3 contains 16 residues. Germline V gene data show CDR1 as KGHSH and CDR2 as LQKENI. The ends lost 0 bases at V and 5 bases at J; junction bases unmatched: 6. The CDR3 DNA reads TGTGCCAGCTCACCACCGATGGGACAGGGGGTGGACGAGCAGTACTTC. Residues: CASSPPMGQGVDEQYF.

This clonotype was observed a handful of times. This chain joins TRBV30 and TRBJ2-1, with D perhaps matching TRBD2 (6 bases). V gave up 3 bases and J gave up 10 bases, with 13 bases separating them. The length of the CDR3 is 12 residues. Germline V lookup: CDR1 GTSNPN, CDR2 SVGIG (reference sequence). Written as DNA, the CDR3 is TGTGCCTGGAGACCCCGCGGGGCAGAGCAGTTCTTC. Translated, it gives CAWRPRGAEQFF.

In this sample, this clonotype turned up a few times. The V call is TRBV12-3 or TRBV12-4, the J call TRBJ1-1, with D maybe TRBD1 (5 bases). This CDR3 is built from 15 residues. The ends were cut back, 1 base at V and 4 bases at J, with 13 bases in the middle. CDR3 sequence: CASSLGGARGTEAFF. The CDR3 DNA reads TGTGCCAGCAGTTTAGGTGGGGCCCGAGGCACTGAAGCTTTCTTT.

The table lists this clonotype with a few counts. The CDR3 DNA reads TGTGCCTGGAGTGGGACTAGCTCCTACAATGAGCAGTTCTTC. Protein: CAWSGTSSYNEQFF. The chain combines TRBV30 with TRBJ2-1; TRBD2 agrees at 7 bases. This CDR3 is built from 14 residues. Germline CDR1 and CDR2: GTSNPN and SVGIG (reference sequence). Germline trimming cut 1 base from V and 0 bases from J; bases unmatched to any gene: 0.

This clonotype was seen at least ten times. The V call is TRBV27, the J call TRBJ2-3, with a tentative D call TRBD2 (7 bases). Trimming removed 3 bases at V and 4 bases at J, with 14 bases between. CDR1 MNHEY and CDR2 SMNVEV come from the germline V gene (reference sequence). This CDR3 has 15 residues. The CDR3 reads CASSFGGREADTQYF. The CDR3 coding sequence is TGTGCCAGCAGTTTCGGGGGGCGAGAAGCAGATACGCAGTATTTT.

Worth noting for this clonotype: A read error may explain this, as a much larger clone is one base away. The CDR3: CARSSLAGGVTGELFF. As DNA, the CDR3 is TGTGCCAGAAGTTCCCTAGCGGGAGGGGTGACCGGGGAGCTGTTTTTT. The genes are TRBV6-6 and TRBJ2-2; 12 bases are shared with TRBD2. Looked up from germline, CDR1 is MNHNY and CDR2 is SVGAGI (reference sequence). CDR3 length: 16 amino acids.

This clonotype was found a few times. V and J are TRBV7-2 and TRBJ2-3, with 7 bases fitting TRBD2. This CDR3 region has 16 residues. Germline V lookup: CDR1 SGHTA, CDR2 FQGNSA. The V and J ends lost 7 bases and 0 bases, in that order; junction bases with no gene match: 10. CDR3 loop: CASTWSASGSTDTQYF. CDR3 coding DNA: TGTGCCAGCACCTGGTCGGCTAGCGGAAGCACAGATACGCAGTATTTT. Full variable domain (missing parts from reference TRBV7-2 and TRBJ2-3): GAGVSQSPSNKVTEKGKDVELRCDPISGHTALYWYRQSLGQGLEFLIYFQGNSAPDKSGLPSDRFSAERTGGSVSTLTIQRTQQEDSAVYLCASTWSASGSTDTQYFGPGTRLTVL.

In this sample, this clonotype turned up many times. The chain has TRBV12-3 or TRBV12-4 and TRBJ2-1, with D tentatively TRBD1 (6 bases). Trimming took off 11 bases at V and 9 bases at J, with 14 bases between the two ends. This CDR3 is built from 11 residues. The CDR3 sequence: CAGSRGGEQFF. CDR3 DNA sequence: TGTGCCGGATCCCGAGGGGGTGAGCAGTTCTTC.

This chain joins TRBV12-5 and TRBJ2-5; TRBD1 is a possible D gene (5 bases). The V gene's germline CDR1 is LGHNT and CDR2 FRNRAP. Trimming shortened V by 5 bases and J by 5 bases, and 21 bases separated the two germline ends. This CDR3 region has 16 residues. DNA of the CDR3: TGTGCTAGTGGTCCCAAAAACCCAGGGCGGAACGAGACCCAGTACTTC. Translated, it gives CASGPKNPGRNETQYF.

This clonotype showed up many times. The chain has TRBV27 and TRBJ2-7; D gene unclear. V was cut by 10 bases and J by 7 bases, with 5 bases left in between. The CDR3 contains 8 residues. Germline V lookup: CDR1 MNHEY, CDR2 SMNVEV (reference sequence). CDR3 region: CAKPEQYF. CDR3 nucleotide sequence: TGTGCCAAGCCGGAGCAGTACTTC.

The CDR3 reads CATSIKQGLLNEKLFF. The DNA of the CDR3 is TGTGCCACCAGCATCAAACAGGGCCTTCTTAATGAAAAACTGTTTTTT. The chain is built from TRBV15 and TRBJ1-4, with D possibly being TRBD1 (6 bases). The CDR3 length is 16 residues. Trimming took off 4 bases at V and 4 bases at J, with 16 bases between the two ends. Germline loops: CDR1 LNHNV, CDR2 YYDKDF (reference sequence).

This clonotype appeared many times. The gene calls are TRBV4-3 and TRBJ2-3; D is unclear. Germline CDR1 LGHNA, CDR2 YSLEER. The CDR3 extends over 14 amino acids. Trimming cost V 4 bases and J 8 bases, with 16 bases left between them. The CDR3 sequence: CASSPRGPSGTQYF. Written as DNA, the CDR3 is TGCGCCAGCAGCCCGCGCGGACCCTCGGGTACGCAGTATTTT.

This clonotype was counted only a few times. V usage is TRBV24-1 and J usage is TRBJ2-7, with D possibly matching TRBD1 (5 bases). This CDR3 contains 18 residues. Germline CDR1 is KGHDR and CDR2 is SFDVKD. V lost 2 bases, J lost 4 bases, and 23 bases lay in between. The CDR3: CATSDSRQTSVSPYEQYF. The CDR3, as DNA: TGTGCCACCAGTGATTCCCGACAGACTTCGGTTAGCCCTTACGAGCAGTACTTC.

The gene calls are TRBV12-3 or TRBV12-4 and TRBJ2-1; D is possibly TRBD2 (5 bases). The V end lost 5 bases, the J end lost 5 bases, and 19 bases lay between the germline ends. The CDR3 has 16 amino acids. Here the CDR3 DNA reads TGTGCCAGCAGTCCGTACGGGATCCGGGCTGACAATGAGCAGTTCTTC. It encodes CASSPYGIRADNEQFF.

This clonotype appeared many times. This chain links TRBV6-5 with TRBJ2-3; 12 positions match TRBD2. The CDR3 sequence is 17 residues long. After removal of 2 bases from V and 3 bases from J, the junction contained 6 bases not matched to a gene. Germline lookup yields CDR1 MNHEY and CDR2 SVGAGI. In DNA form, the CDR3 reads TGTGCCAGCAGTTACCTGACCGGGACTAGCGGGACAGATACGCAGTATTTT. Translation gives CASSYLTGTSGTDTQYF.

This clonotype was found many times. The rearrangement joins TRBV24-1 to TRBJ2-1; 7 nucleotides line up with TRBD1. There are 15 residues in the CDR3. Germline V lookup: CDR1 KGHDR, CDR2 SFDVKD. The V segment lost 2 bases and the J segment 8 bases; nucleotides outside the gene matches: 8. CDR3 in amino acids: CATSDSGTALDEQFF. CDR3 DNA sequence: TGTGCCACCAGTGATTCCGGGACAGCTCTCGATGAGCAGTTCTTC.

This clonotype occurred a few times. The rearrangement links TRBV12-3 or TRBV12-4 to TRBJ2-4; D is unresolved. V was cut by 5 bases and J by 0 bases, with 8 bases left in between. This CDR3 comprises 14 residues. The CDR3 spells CASSQNPAKNIQYF. In DNA form, the CDR3 reads TGTGCCAGCAGTCAGAATCCAGCCAAAAACATTCAGTACTTC.

The table lists this clonotype with a few counts. The chain couples TRBV5-1 to TRBJ1-4; D gene unclear. The CDR3 runs to 16 residues. Germline CDR1 is SGHRS and CDR2 is YFSETQ. Trimming left V 0 bases short and J 0 bases short, with 9 bases between. The CDR3 coding sequence is TGCGCCAGCAGCTTGGCCGGCGGAGCAACTAATGAAAAACTGTTTTTT. This gives the protein CASSLAGGATNEKLFF.

The gene calls are TRBV20-1 and TRBJ2-5; D is perhaps TRBD2 (5 bases). The ends were cut back, 0 bases at V and 2 bases at J, with 19 bases in the middle. Germline CDR1 DFQATT, CDR2 SNEGSKA (reference sequence). The CDR3 has 17 residues. The CDR3 region has the DNA TGCAGTGCTAGAGATTTTAAAGGCGGAGGCGCTCAAGAGACCCAGTACTTC. Translated, it gives CSARDFKGGGAQETQYF.

The V gene is TRBV29-1, the J gene TRBJ2-1; 9 positions match TRBD2. V lost 5 bases and J lost 15; bases outside the gene matches: 20. CDR3 length: 15 amino acids. Germline CDR1 and CDR2: SQVTM and ANQGSEA. The CDR3 spells CSVRGDSGSSRGVFF. The CDR3 DNA sequence: TGCAGCGTTAGGGGAGATAGCGGGAGTTCCCGGGGAGTGTTCTTC.

The table lists this clonotype with a few counts. The chain links TRBV2 to TRBJ1-6; a possible D gene is TRBD1 (5 bases). The germline V and J ends were trimmed by 4 bases and 4 bases, with 14 bases remaining between them. This CDR3 is built from 16 residues. The germline V gene encodes CDR1 SNHLY and CDR2 FYNNEI. CDR3 nucleotides: TGTGCCAGCAGTGGAGCAGGGTCCGTTTATAATTCACCCCTCCACTTT. Its translation is CASSGAGSVYNSPLHF.